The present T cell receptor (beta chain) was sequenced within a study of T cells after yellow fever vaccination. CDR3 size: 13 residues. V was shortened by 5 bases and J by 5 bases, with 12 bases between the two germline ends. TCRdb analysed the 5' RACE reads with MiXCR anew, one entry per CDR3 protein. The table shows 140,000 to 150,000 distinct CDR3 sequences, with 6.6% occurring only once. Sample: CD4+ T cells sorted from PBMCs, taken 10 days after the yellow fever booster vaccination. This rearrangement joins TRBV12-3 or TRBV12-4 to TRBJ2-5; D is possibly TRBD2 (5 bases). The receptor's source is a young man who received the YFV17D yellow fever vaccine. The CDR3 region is CASSRERFETQYF. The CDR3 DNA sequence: TGTGCCAGCAGTCGAGAGCGGTTCGAGACCCAGTACTTC.